This entry features one T cell receptor (beta chain) sequence. The sample originates from a study of blood T cell repertoires in COVID-19. In the study overall: Donors in the United States, Italy and Spain gave samples during acute or convalescent COVID-19. The cDNA or gDNA used as material had been derived from T cells, B-cell-depleted T cells, or PBMCs.

The CDR3 is 15 residues long. CDR1 SGDLS and CDR2 YYNGEE come from the germline V gene. Trimming stripped 1 base from V and 2 bases from J, with 12 bases between. Original methodology: Estimates of nucleated cell counts were drawn from the amplification of reference gene primers. The data were produced by immunoSEQ multiplex PCR, yet TCRdb's version contains in-frame clones alone and is incomplete. The DNA gave D and trimming, while V, J and clone size come from that table. The sample shows 25,000 to 30,000 clones, roughly 90% of them seen only once. Sequencing was performed on peripheral blood. The TCR was taken from a man aged 70 or older with active or convalescent COVID-19. The rearrangement joins TRBV9 to TRBJ2-5; D might be TRBD2 (5 bases). This CDR3 reads CASSVSSLVQETQYF. The CDR3 DNA reads as TGTGCCAGCAGCGTAAGCTCACTAGTACAAGAGACCCAGTACTTC.